Each of the 4 T cell receptor beta chains below was sequenced from the same sample in a study of beta chain features in type 1 diabetes. Regarding the study as a whole: In every one of the four CD4+ subsets, TCRB CDR3s were moderately but significantly shorter in Type 1 diabetes patients.

Reverse transcribing all isolated RNA meant expressed TCRB transcripts were sequenced. Only in-frame clones appear in the TCRdb table, and some are missing; sequencing was by immunoSEQ multiplex PCR. The sample records approximately 170,000 clones, 6.5% to 8.5% being singletons. No antigen has been identified for these receptors. The sample comprised central memory CD4+ T cells from blood. These receptors were obtained from a man between 18 and 29 years old with type 1 diabetes.

The chain combines TRBV7-8 with TRBJ1-3; D is unresolved. Germline CDR1 reads SGHVS; CDR2 reads FQNEAQ. The CDR3 has 15 residues. V was trimmed by 0 bases and J by 0 bases, leaving 6 bases between them. The CDR3 sequence: CASSLATDSGNTIYF. CDR3 DNA: TGTGCCAGCAGCTTAGCCACAGACTCTGGAAACACCATATATTTT.

CDR3 sequence (DNA): TGTGCCAGCAGGGCGGGGACCCAGGGAACAGATACGCAGTATTTT. It is translated as CASRAGTQGTDTQYF. The V gene is TRBV2, the J gene TRBJ2-3, with D perhaps matching TRBD2 (6 bases). Germline lookup yields CDR1 SNHLY and CDR2 FYNNEI. Trimming removed 6 bases at V and 3 bases at J, with 16 bases between. The length of the CDR3 is 15 residues. Looking up the rest from reference TRBV2 and TRBJ2-3 gives the full variable domain: EPEVTQTPSHQVTQMGQEVILRCVPISNHLYFYWYRQILGQKVEFLVSFYNNEISEKSEIFDDQFSVERPDGSNFTLKIRSTKLEDSAMYFCASRAGTQGTDTQYFGPGTRLTVL.

In its sample, this clone was seen a few times. This rearrangement joins TRBV6-5 to TRBJ2-3; weak D call: TRBD1 (5 bases). Germline CDR1 MNHEY, CDR2 SVGAGI. This CDR3 is built from 14 residues. The V and J ends lost 6 bases and 0 bases respectively, with 10 bases between them. The CDR3 reads CASSQGASTDTQYF. The CDR3 nucleotides are TGTGCCAGCAGCCAAGGGGCTAGCACAGATACGCAGTATTTT.

This clone has a handful of counts. The chain employs TRBV4-1 and TRBJ1-1; D unclear. V was clipped by 1 base and J by 1 base, with 13 bases between them. Germline CDR1 and CDR2: MGHRA and YSYEKL. CDR3 size: 16 residues. CDR3 DNA sequence: TGCGCCAGCAGCCAAGTTCTGGGCACGGAGAACACTGAAGCTTTCTTT. Encoded protein: CASSQVLGTENTEAFF.